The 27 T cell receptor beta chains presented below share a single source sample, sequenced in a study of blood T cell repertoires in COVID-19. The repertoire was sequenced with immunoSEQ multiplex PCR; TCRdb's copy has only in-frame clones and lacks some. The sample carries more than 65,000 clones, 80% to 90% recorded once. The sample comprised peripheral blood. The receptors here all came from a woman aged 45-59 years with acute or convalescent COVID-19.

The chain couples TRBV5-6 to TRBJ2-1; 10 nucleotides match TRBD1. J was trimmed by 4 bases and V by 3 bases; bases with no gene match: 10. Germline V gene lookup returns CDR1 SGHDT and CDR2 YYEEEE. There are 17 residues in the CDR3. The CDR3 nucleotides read TGTGCCAGCAGCTGGGACAGGGGACCCCTCGGATACAATGAGCAGTTCTTC. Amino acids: CASSWDRGPLGYNEQFF.

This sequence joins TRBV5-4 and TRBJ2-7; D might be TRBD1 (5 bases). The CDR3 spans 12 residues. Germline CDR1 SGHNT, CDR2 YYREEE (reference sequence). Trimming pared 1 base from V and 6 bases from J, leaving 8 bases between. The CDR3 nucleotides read TGTGCCAGCAGCTTGATAAGGGGCGAGCAGTACTTC. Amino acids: CASSLIRGEQYF.

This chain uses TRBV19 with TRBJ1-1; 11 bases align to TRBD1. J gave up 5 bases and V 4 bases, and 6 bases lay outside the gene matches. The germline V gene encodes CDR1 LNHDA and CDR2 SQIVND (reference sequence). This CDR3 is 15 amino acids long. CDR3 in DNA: TGTGCCAGTAGTAGGACAGGGGGCACCAGTACTGAAGCTTTCTTT. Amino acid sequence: CASSRTGGTSTEAFF.

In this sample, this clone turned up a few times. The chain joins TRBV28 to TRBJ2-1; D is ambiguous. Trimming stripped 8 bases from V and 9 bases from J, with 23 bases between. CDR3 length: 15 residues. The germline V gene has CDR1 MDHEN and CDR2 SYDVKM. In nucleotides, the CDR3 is TGTGCCAGCGGCCGCCGGAACATCCTGAGAGGTGAGCAGTTCTTC. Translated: CASGRRNILRGEQFF.

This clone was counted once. The CDR3 region is CASRASGISTDTQYF. In nucleotides, the CDR3 is TGTGCCAGCAGGGCTAGCGGGATAAGCACAGATACGCAGTATTTT. J is TRBJ2-3 and V is TRBV6-5; 9 bases align to TRBD2. The germline CDR1 and CDR2 sequences are MNHEY and SVGAGI. CDR3 length: 15 residues. V lost 6 bases, J lost 0 bases, and 4 bases stayed unmatched.

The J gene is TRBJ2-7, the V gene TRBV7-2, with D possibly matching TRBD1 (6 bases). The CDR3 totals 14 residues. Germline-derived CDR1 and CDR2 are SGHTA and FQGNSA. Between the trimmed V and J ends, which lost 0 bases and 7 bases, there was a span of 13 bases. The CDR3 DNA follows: TGTGCCAGCAGCTTAGCAGGACAGTCTAAAGAGCAGTACTTC. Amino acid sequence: CASSLAGQSKEQYF.

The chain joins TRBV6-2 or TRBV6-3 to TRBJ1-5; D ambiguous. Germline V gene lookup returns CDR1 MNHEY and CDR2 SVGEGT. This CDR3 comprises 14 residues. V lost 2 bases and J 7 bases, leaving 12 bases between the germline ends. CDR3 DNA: TGTGCCAGCAGTTACGCACAGAACGGACAGCCCCAGCATTTT. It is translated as CASSYAQNGQPQHF.

CDR3 DNA: TGTGCCAGCAGCGACGACAGGGGCGGGACCCAGTACTTC. As protein: CASSDDRGGTQYF. J is TRBJ2-5 and V is TRBV9; TRBD1 agrees at 8 bases. The CDR3 contains 13 residues. The germline V gene encodes CDR1 SGDLS and CDR2 YYNGEE. With 3 bases clipped from V and 7 bases from J, the junction kept 5 bases outside the gene matches.

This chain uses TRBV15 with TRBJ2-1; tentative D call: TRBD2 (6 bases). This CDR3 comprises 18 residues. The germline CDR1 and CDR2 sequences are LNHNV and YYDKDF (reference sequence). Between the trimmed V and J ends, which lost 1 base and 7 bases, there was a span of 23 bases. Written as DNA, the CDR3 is TGTGCCACCAGCAGAGTAACGGGAGCAGCGGCCTTTGCGAATGAGCAGTTCTTC. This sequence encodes CATSRVTGAAAFANEQFF.

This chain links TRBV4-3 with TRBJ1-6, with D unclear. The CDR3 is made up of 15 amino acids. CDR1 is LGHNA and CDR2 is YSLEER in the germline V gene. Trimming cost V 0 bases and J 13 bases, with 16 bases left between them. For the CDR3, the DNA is TGCGCCAGCAGCCAAGATCGGGTCCGACGTAGCCCCCTCCACTTT. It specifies CASSQDRVRRSPLHF.

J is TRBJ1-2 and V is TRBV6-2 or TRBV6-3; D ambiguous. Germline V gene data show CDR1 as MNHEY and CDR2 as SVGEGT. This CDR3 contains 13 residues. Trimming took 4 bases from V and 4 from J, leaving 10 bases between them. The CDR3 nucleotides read TGTGCCAGCAGTTCGGTCATGTCCTATGGCTACACCTTC. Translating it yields CASSSVMSYGYTF.

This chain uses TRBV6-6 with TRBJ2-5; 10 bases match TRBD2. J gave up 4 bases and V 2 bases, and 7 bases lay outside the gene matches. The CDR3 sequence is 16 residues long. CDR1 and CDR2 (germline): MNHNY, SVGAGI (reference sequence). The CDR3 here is CASSYGLAGVLETQYF. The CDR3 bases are TGTGCCAGCAGTTACGGGCTAGCGGGAGTTTTAGAGACCCAGTACTTC.

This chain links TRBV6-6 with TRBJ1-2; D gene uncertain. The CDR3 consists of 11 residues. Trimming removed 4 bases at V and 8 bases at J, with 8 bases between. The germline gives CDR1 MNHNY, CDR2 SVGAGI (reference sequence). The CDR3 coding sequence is TGTGCCAGCAGTTCGGGAGGAGGCTACACCTTC. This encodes CASSSGGGYTF.

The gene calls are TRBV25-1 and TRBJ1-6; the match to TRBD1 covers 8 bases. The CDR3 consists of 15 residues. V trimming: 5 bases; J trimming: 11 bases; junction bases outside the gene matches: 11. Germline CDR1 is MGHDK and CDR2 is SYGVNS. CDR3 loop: CASSPEGQGSTPLHF. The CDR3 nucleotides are TGTGCCAGCAGTCCGGAAGGACAGGGCTCTACACCCCTCCACTTT.

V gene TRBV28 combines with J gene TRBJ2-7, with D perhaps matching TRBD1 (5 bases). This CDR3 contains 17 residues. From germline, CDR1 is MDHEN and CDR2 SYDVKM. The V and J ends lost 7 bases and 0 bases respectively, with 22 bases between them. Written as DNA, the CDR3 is TGTGCCAGCAAGGGCAGGCCCCAGGGTAAGAGCTCCTACGAGCAGTACTTC. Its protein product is CASKGRPQGKSSYEQYF.

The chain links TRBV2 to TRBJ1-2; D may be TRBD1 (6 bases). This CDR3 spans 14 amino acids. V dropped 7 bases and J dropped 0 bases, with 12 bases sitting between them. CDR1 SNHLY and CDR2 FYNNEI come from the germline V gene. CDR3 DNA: TGTGCCAGCACCTTGACAGGCGCTAACTATGGCTACACCTTC. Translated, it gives CASTLTGANYGYTF.

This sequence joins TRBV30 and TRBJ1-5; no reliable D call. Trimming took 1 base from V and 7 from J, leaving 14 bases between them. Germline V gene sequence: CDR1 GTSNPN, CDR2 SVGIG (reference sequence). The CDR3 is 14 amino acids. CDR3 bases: TGTGCCTGGAGTGCCCCCCCTAATGAACAGCCCCAGCATTTT. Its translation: CAWSAPPNEQPQHF.

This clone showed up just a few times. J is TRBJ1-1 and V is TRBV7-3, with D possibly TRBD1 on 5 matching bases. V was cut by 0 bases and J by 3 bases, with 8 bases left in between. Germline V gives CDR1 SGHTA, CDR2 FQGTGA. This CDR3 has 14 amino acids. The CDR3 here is CASSLTGADTEAFF. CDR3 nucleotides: TGTGCCAGCAGCTTAACAGGGGCGGACACTGAAGCTTTCTTT.

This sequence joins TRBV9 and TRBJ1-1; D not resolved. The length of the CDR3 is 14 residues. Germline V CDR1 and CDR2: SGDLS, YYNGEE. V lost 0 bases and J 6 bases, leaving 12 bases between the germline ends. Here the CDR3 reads CASSVGPGMAEAFF. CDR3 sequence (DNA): TGTGCCAGCAGCGTAGGTCCGGGAATGGCTGAAGCTTTCTTT.

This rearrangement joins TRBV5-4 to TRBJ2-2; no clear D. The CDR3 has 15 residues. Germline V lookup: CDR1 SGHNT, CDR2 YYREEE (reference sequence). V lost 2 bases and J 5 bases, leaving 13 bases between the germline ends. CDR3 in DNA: TGTGCCAGCAGCTTCACGCCCATAGTAACCGGGGAGCTGTTTTTT. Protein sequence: CASSFTPIVTGELFF.

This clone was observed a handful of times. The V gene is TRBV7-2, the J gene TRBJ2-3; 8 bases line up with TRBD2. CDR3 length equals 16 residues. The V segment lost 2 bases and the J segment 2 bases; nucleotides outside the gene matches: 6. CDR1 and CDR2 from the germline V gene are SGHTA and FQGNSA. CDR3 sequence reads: CASSLQAGGNTDTQYF. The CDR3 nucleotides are TGTGCCAGCAGCTTACAGGCGGGGGGTAACACAGATACGCAGTATTTT.

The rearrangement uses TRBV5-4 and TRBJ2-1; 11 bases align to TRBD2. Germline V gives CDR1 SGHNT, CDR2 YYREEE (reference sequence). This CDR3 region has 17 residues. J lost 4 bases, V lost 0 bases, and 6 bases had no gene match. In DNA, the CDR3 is TGTGCCAGCAGCTTGGTCCCCGGGACTAGCGGATACAATGAGCAGTTCTTC. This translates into CASSLVPGTSGYNEQFF.

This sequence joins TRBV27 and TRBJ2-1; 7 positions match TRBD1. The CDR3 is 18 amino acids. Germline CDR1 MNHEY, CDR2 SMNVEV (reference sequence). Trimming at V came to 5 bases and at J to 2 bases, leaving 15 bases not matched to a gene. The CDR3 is CASSPTDRSLGTYNEQFF. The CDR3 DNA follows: TGTGCCAGCAGTCCAACGGACAGGTCGCTAGGTACCTACAATGAGCAGTTCTTC.

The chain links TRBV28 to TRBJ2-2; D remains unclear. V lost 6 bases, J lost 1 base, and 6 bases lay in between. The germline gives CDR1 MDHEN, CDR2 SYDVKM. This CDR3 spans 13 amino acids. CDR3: CASSSLNTGELFF. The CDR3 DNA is TGTGCCAGCAGCTCTCTGAACACCGGGGAGCTGTTTTTT.

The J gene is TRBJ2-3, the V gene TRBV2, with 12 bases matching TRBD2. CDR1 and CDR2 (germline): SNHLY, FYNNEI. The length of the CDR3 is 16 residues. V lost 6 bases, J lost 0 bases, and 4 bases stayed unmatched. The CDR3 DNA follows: TGTGCCAGCAGACCCCTAGCGGGGGGGAGCACAGATACGCAGTATTTT. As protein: CASRPLAGGSTDTQYF.

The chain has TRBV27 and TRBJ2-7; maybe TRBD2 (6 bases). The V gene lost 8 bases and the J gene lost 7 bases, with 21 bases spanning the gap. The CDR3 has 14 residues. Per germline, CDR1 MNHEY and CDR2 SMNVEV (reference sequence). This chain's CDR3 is CASGPSGLKKEQYF. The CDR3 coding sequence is TGTGCCAGCGGACCATCGGGACTCAAAAAAGAGCAGTACTTC.

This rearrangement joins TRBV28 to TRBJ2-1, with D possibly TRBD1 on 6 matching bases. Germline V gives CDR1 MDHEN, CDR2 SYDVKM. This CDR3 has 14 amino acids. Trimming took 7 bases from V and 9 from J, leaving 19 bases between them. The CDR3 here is CASTTQGRFAEQFF. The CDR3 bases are TGTGCCAGCACCACACAGGGAAGATTCGCTGAGCAGTTCTTC.